One and the same sample provided the 10 T cell receptor beta chains below, sequenced in a study of blood T cell repertoires in COVID-19. The data were produced by immunoSEQ multiplex PCR, yet TCRdb's version contains in-frame clones alone and is incomplete. Of some 160,000 clones listed, just under 80% were seen once; the top ten hold over 11%. Sequenced material: peripheral blood. These receptors came from a woman older than 75 with acute or convalescent COVID-19.

The chain carries TRBV5-5 and TRBJ2-5; TRBD1 matches at 8 bases. J lost 2 bases, V lost 4 bases, and 7 bases had no gene match. Germline CDR1 and CDR2: SGHKS and YYEKEE (reference sequence). This CDR3 contains 15 residues. The CDR3 DNA is TGTGCCAGCAGCCACGACAGGGGACGGCAAGAGACCCAGTACTTC. It is translated as CASSHDRGRQETQYF.

The rearrangement joins TRBV5-1 to TRBJ1-1; D uncertain. In germline, CDR1 is SGHRS, CDR2 YFSETQ. V was cut by 4 bases and J by 1 base, with 8 bases left in between. The CDR3 has 13 residues. The CDR3, as DNA: TGCGCCAGCAGCCGAGAATGGAACACTGAAGCTTTCTTT. Translation: CASSREWNTEAFF. Drawing the rest from reference TRBV5-1 and TRBJ1-1, the complete variable domain is KAGVTQTPRYLIKTRGQQVTLSCSPISGHRSVSWYQQTPGQGLQFLFEYFSETQRNKGNFPGRFSGRQFSNSRSEMNVSTLELGDSALYLCASSREWNTEAFFGQGTRLTVV.

CDR3: CASRRGGANTEAFF. DNA for the CDR3: TGTGCCAGCAGGCGCGGGGGGGCGAACACTGAAGCTTTCTTT. The chain has TRBV6-5 and TRBJ1-1; D is possibly TRBD1 (6 bases). From germline, CDR1 is MNHEY and CDR2 SVGAGI. This CDR3 is 14 amino acids long. V was cut by 6 bases and J by 1 base, with 12 bases left in between.

This clone was seen only once. Other DNA sequences in the same sample also yield this CDR3. J is TRBJ1-5 and V is TRBV27; 10 nucleotides agree with TRBD1. The V gene end was trimmed by 1 base and the J gene end by 7 bases; junction bases not matched to a gene: 1. There are 14 residues in the CDR3. Looked up from germline, CDR1 is MNHEY and CDR2 is SMNVEV (reference sequence). This CDR3 reads CASSLLGQGQPQHF. For the CDR3, the DNA is TGTGCCAGCAGTTTATTGGGACAGGGGCAGCCCCAGCATTTT.

The chain is built from TRBV29-1 and TRBJ1-2; 10 bases map to TRBD1. V shed 6 bases, J shed 4 bases, and the junction held 5 bases outside the gene matches. The CDR3 runs to 13 residues. In germline, CDR1 is SQVTM, CDR2 ANQGSEA. For the CDR3, the DNA is TGCAGCGTAGGGACAGGGGCCTTCTATGGCTACACCTTC. This gives the protein CSVGTGAFYGYTF.

This clone was seen only a few times. The chain combines TRBV5-1 with TRBJ2-7; unclear D gene. The germline V gene has CDR1 SGHRS and CDR2 YFSETQ. V was shortened by 0 bases and J by 2 bases, with 9 bases between the two germline ends. The CDR3 is 14 amino acids. The CDR3 here is CASSLGPITYEQYF. Here the CDR3 DNA reads TGCGCCAGCAGCTTGGGGCCCATCACCTACGAGCAGTACTTC.

The rearrangement links TRBV5-1 to TRBJ2-3, with TRBD1 identical over 7 bases. Germline CDR1 SGHRS, CDR2 YFSETQ. CDR3 length: 16 residues. The trim removed 3 bases at V and 2 bases at J, leaving 9 bases unmatched. In DNA form, the CDR3 reads TGCGCCAGCAGCTCGGCGACAGGGCATTACACAGATACGCAGTATTTT. Amino acid sequence: CASSSATGHYTDTQYF.

This clone occurred a few times. The rearrangement links TRBV2 to TRBJ1-5; D possibly corresponds to TRBD1 (6 bases). The CDR3 covers 14 residues. The germline V and J ends were trimmed by 4 bases and 6 bases, with 13 bases remaining between them. CDR1 is SNHLY, CDR2 FYNNEI, per germline. The CDR3 nucleotides read TGTGCCAGCAGTGCGACAGGTGCGGTTCAGCCCCAGCATTTT. This codes for CASSATGAVQPQHF.

This clone was observed once. Other DNA sequences from this sample encode an identical CDR3 as well. CDR3 protein: CASSRTGKETQYF. In DNA, the CDR3 is TGTGCCAGCAGTCGGACAGGGAAAGAGACCCAGTACTTC. The chain has TRBV6-5 and TRBJ2-5, with 8 bases lining up with TRBD1. Trimming took 5 bases from V and 3 from J; bases not matched to a gene: 2. The germline gives CDR1 MNHEY, CDR2 SVGAGI. The CDR3 consists of 13 residues.

This clone was counted a few times. The V and J genes are TRBV11-2 and TRBJ1-1; TRBD1 is a possible D gene (5 bases). Trimming cost V 5 bases and J 7 bases, with 8 bases left between them. This CDR3 is built from 11 residues. Per germline, CDR1 SGHAT and CDR2 FQNNGV. CDR3 nucleotides: TGTGCCAGCAGCCGGACATTTGAAGCTTTCTTT. Translation gives CASSRTFEAFF. The variable domain in full, with the rest retrieved from reference TRBV11-2 and TRBJ1-1, is EAGVAQSPRYKIIEKRQSVAFWCNPISGHATLYWYQQILGQGPKLLIQFQNNGVVDDSQLPKDRFSAERLKGVDSTLKIQPAKLEDSAVYLCASSRTFEAFFGQGTRLTVV.